The 27 T cell receptor beta chains reported below all come from one sample, sequenced in a study of T cells in Graves' hyperthyroidism and ophthalmopathy. Amplification targeted TCR beta CDR3 regions from RNA transcripts. A first-round RT-PCR of the TCR CDR3 used the HTBI primer set. MiXCR, applied by TCRdb to the multiplex PCR reads, yields one record per CDR3 protein. The table records 300,000 to 450,000 distinct CDR3 sequences, more than 12% of them present only once. Sequencing was done on a sample of blood. The receptor set was obtained from a woman aged 30 to 39 with Graves' ophthalmopathy.

The rearrangement joins TRBV10-3 to TRBJ2-1; D is uncertain. The CDR3 totals 13 residues. The germline V gene encodes CDR1 ENHRY and CDR2 SYGVKD. V was trimmed by 6 bases and J by 3 bases, leaving 9 bases between them. DNA of the CDR3: TGTGCCATCAGAGGTGGCGTCTACAATGAGCAGTTCTTC. Amino acid sequence: CAIRGGVYNEQFF.

There are a few counts of this clonotype. This chain links TRBV12-3 or TRBV12-4 with TRBJ1-3; 10 bases are shared with TRBD1. The CDR3 is made up of 16 amino acids. V gave up 3 bases and J gave up 0 bases; unmatched junction bases: 2. The DNA for the CDR3 is TGTGCCAGCAGTTTTGGGACAGGGGCCTCTGGAAACACCATATATTTT. It is translated as CASSFGTGASGNTIYF.

The DNA of the CDR3 is TGTGCCAGCAGTTTACTAGCGGGGGGCGACGAGCAGTACTTC. Its translation is CASSLLAGGDEQYF. The rearrangement links TRBV28 to TRBJ2-7; the match to TRBD2 covers 11 bases. CDR1 MDHEN and CDR2 SYDVKM come from the germline V gene. The CDR3 sequence is 14 residues long. V shed 2 bases and J 5 bases; nucleotides not matched to a gene: 2.

This clonotype was seen repeatedly, ten times or more. The CDR3 region is CASSQDRGLADLTDTQYF. The CDR3 nucleotides are TGTGCCAGCAGCCAAGATAGGGGACTAGCGGACCTCACAGATACGCAGTATTTT. This rearrangement joins TRBV3-1 to TRBJ2-3, with 11 bases identical to TRBD2. J gave up 2 bases and V 0 bases, and 7 bases lay outside the gene matches. The CDR3 runs 18 residues. Per the germline V gene, CDR1 is LGHDT and CDR2 is YNNKEL (reference sequence).

This clonotype was seen ten or more times. The chain recombines TRBV20-1 with TRBJ2-5, with D possibly being TRBD1 (6 bases). This CDR3 contains 16 residues. Germline V gene data show CDR1 as DFQATT and CDR2 as SNEGSKA (reference sequence). Trimming removed 0 bases from V and 0 bases from J, with 14 bases in between. The CDR3 region has the DNA TGCAGTGCTAGAGATATCGACAGGTTGTACCAAGAGACCCAGTACTTC. Translated, it gives CSARDIDRLYQETQYF.

In this sample, this clonotype turned up a few times. The V and J genes are TRBV19 and TRBJ2-6; D gene ambiguous. CDR1 and CDR2 from the germline V gene are LNHDA and SQIVND (reference sequence). V dropped 3 bases and J dropped 4 bases, with 7 bases sitting between them. The CDR3 is 14 amino acids. CDR3 coding DNA: TGTGCCAGTAGTATCGTTCTAGGGGCCAACGTCCTGACTTTC. It codes for CASSIVLGANVLTF.

This clonotype was counted ten times or more. The rearrangement joins TRBV11-2 to TRBJ2-3; weak D call: TRBD2 (6 bases). The V gene lost 4 bases and the J gene lost 6 bases, with 14 bases spanning the gap. Germline CDR1 and CDR2: SGHAT and FQNNGV. The CDR3 loop spans 14 amino acids. DNA for the CDR3: TGTGCCAGCAGCTACCCCCCGGGACTCGATACGCAGTATTTT. Its translation is CASSYPPGLDTQYF.

This clonotype showed up many times. This chain's CDR3 is CATHWGSRSRTEAFF. Written as DNA, the CDR3 is TGTGCCACCCACTGGGGGTCGCGTAGTAGAACTGAAGCTTTCTTT. The rearrangement links TRBV6-1 to TRBJ1-1; tentative D call: TRBD1 (5 bases). The CDR3 has 15 amino acids. In germline, CDR1 is MNHNS, CDR2 SASEGT. The V end lost 10 bases, the J end lost 5 bases, and 23 bases lay between the germline ends.

This clonotype occurred many times. V is TRBV2 and J is TRBJ2-1; the match to TRBD1 covers 9 bases. Per the germline V gene, CDR1 is SNHLY and CDR2 is FYNNEI. CDR3 size: 14 residues. The V segment lost 6 bases and the J segment 1 base; nucleotides outside the gene matches: 1. The CDR3 loop is CASRDRGSYNEQFF. The CDR3 DNA follows: TGTGCCAGCAGGGACAGGGGATCCTACAATGAGCAGTTCTTC.

This clonotype was counted only a few times. The chain links TRBV27 to TRBJ1-6; D is ambiguous. The V end lost 5 bases, the J end lost 8 bases, and 19 bases lay between the germline ends. CDR1 and CDR2 from the germline V gene are MNHEY and SMNVEV (reference sequence). This CDR3 comprises 16 residues. CDR3 sequence reads: CASSIRVPQNYSPLHF. For the CDR3, the DNA is TGTGCCAGCAGTATCCGGGTCCCCCAAAATTATTCACCCCTCCACTTT.

This clonotype was counted many times. V and J are TRBV24-1 and TRBJ2-3; D is undetermined. The CDR3 is 12 residues long. Trimming pared 7 bases from V and 2 bases from J, leaving 6 bases between. Germline CDR1 and CDR2: KGHDR and SFDVKD. The CDR3 coding sequence is TGTGCCACCAGCCGGAACACAGATACGCAGTATTTT. Translation gives CATSRNTDTQYF.

This clonotype was picked up many times. This chain connects TRBV7-6 to TRBJ1-1, with TRBD1 identical over 10 bases. The CDR3 has 14 amino acids. V was clipped by 7 bases and J by 3 bases; unmatched bases: 5. The V gene's germline CDR1 is SGHVS and CDR2 FNYEAQ. Written as DNA, the CDR3 is TGTGCCAGCACGATCGGGACAGGGGACACTGAAGCTTTCTTT. It yields the protein CASTIGTGDTEAFF.

This clonotype was found a few times. J is TRBJ2-2 and V is TRBV30; the match to TRBD2 covers 7 bases. The CDR3 is 14 amino acids. The trim removed 4 bases at V and 5 bases at J, leaving 7 bases unmatched. Germline CDR1 GTSNPN, CDR2 SVGIG (reference sequence). The CDR3 spells CAWKAGEWTGELFF. CDR3 nucleotide sequence: TGTGCCTGGAAGGCGGGGGAATGGACCGGGGAGCTGTTTTTT.

This clonotype came up a few times. The gene calls are TRBV20-1 and TRBJ1-6; maybe TRBD1 (5 bases). V was clipped by 3 bases and J by 12 bases, with 12 bases between them. The CDR3 loop spans 12 amino acids. Germline V gives CDR1 DFQATT, CDR2 SNEGSKA (reference sequence). In DNA form, the CDR3 reads TGCAGTGCTAGTGGGGCCAAGAAACCCCTCCACTTT. Its translation: CSASGAKKPLHF.

The sample holds one count of this clonotype. This could be a read error, since a much larger clone is one nucleotide away. J is TRBJ1-3 and V is TRBV6-2 or TRBV6-3; a weak D match, TRBD1 (5 bases). This CDR3 is 16 amino acids long. CDR1 is MNHEY and CDR2 is SVGEGT in the germline V gene. The ends were cut back, 5 bases at V and 0 bases at J, with 14 bases in the middle. This CDR3 is CASSPRAGYSGNTIYF. The CDR3 DNA is TGTGCCAGCAGTCCACGGGCAGGGTACTCTGGAAACACCATATATTTT.

CDR3 nucleotide sequence: TGTGCCAGCAGCCCGAGAGTCGGAAATAATTCACCCCTCCACTTT. Its protein is CASSPRVGNNSPLHF. This chain uses TRBV6-1 with TRBJ1-6, with D unclear. V lost 6 bases and J 5 bases, leaving 14 bases between the germline ends. Germline V gene data show CDR1 as MNHNS and CDR2 as SASEGT. The CDR3 runs 15 residues.

This clonotype was observed many times. J is TRBJ1-1 and V is TRBV30; 7 nucleotides align to TRBD1. Germline CDR1 GTSNPN, CDR2 SVGIG (reference sequence). V shed 8 bases and J 1 base; nucleotides not matched to a gene: 4. The CDR3 loop spans 12 amino acids. The CDR3 reads CAQGQPNTEAFF. The DNA of the CDR3 is TGTGCCCAGGGACAGCCGAACACTGAAGCTTTCTTT.

This clonotype has ten or more counts. This rearrangement joins TRBV18 to TRBJ1-2, with a tentative D call TRBD1 (6 bases). Per germline, CDR1 KGHSH and CDR2 LQKENI. The V and J ends lost 5 bases and 6 bases respectively, with 13 bases between them. The CDR3 consists of 13 residues. The CDR3 bases are TGTGCCAGCTCATACACAGGGACCGATGGCTACACCTTC. Its translation: CASSYTGTDGYTF.

This clonotype was observed many times. V is TRBV12-3 or TRBV12-4 and J is TRBJ1-5; 7 nucleotides align to TRBD1. The CDR3 has 16 amino acids. The ends lost 1 base at V and 3 bases at J; junction bases unmatched: 6. The CDR3: CASSLGTGQNNQPQHF. The CDR3 bases are TGTGCCAGCAGTTTAGGGACAGGACAAAACAATCAGCCCCAGCATTTT.

The sample holds a few counts of this clonotype. The chain is built from TRBV6-4 and TRBJ2-7; D might be TRBD2 (6 bases). Germline assignment: CDR1 MRHNA and CDR2 SNTAGT. The length of the CDR3 is 13 residues. V was shortened by 0 bases and J by 6 bases, with 9 bases between the two germline ends. The CDR3 region is CASSDSNGGEQYF. CDR3 bases: TGTGCCAGCAGTGACTCGAACGGGGGCGAGCAGTACTTC.

This clonotype was found many times. J is TRBJ2-7 and V is TRBV5-1; D is possibly TRBD1 (6 bases). Germline CDR1 reads SGHRS; CDR2 reads YFSETQ. The CDR3 covers 13 residues. The germline V and J ends were trimmed by 2 bases and 2 bases, with 8 bases remaining between them. DNA of the CDR3: TGCGCCAGCAGCTTCGACAGGACCTACGAGCAGTACTTC. It translates to CASSFDRTYEQYF.

In its sample, this clonotype was seen many times. Here the CDR3 DNA reads TGTGCCAGCAGCCTAAACCAGGGATGGGCTTTCTTT. It yields the protein CASSLNQGWAFF. This chain uses TRBV3-1 with TRBJ1-1; a possible D gene is TRBD1 (5 bases). Germline CDR1 reads LGHDT; CDR2 reads YNNKEL (reference sequence). The CDR3 length is 12 residues. V was trimmed by 4 bases and J by 11 bases, leaving 14 bases between them.

This clonotype appeared many times. The genes are TRBV7-8 and TRBJ2-5; 9 bases are a match to TRBD1. The CDR3 contains 16 residues. Germline lookup yields CDR1 SGHVS and CDR2 FQNEAQ. J was trimmed by 5 bases and V by 0 bases; bases with no gene match: 7. CDR3 sequence (DNA): TGTGCCAGCAGCTTAGCGGCAGGGACAGGGAGTGAGACCCAGTACTTC. It yields the protein CASSLAAGTGSETQYF. The full variable domain, with the rest looked up from reference TRBV7-8 and TRBJ2-5, is GAGVSQSPRYKVAKRGQDVALRCDPISGHVSLFWYQQALGQGPEFLTYFQNEAQLDKSGLPSDRFFAERPEGSVSTLKIQRTQQEDSAVYLCASSLAAGTGSETQYFGPGTRLLVL.

This clonotype occurred many times. The gene calls are TRBV20-1 and TRBJ2-7; 13 nucleotides agree with TRBD2. The trim removed 6 bases at V and 6 bases at J, leaving 8 bases unmatched. The germline V gene has CDR1 DFQATT and CDR2 SNEGSKA (reference sequence). This CDR3 spans 14 amino acids. The CDR3 here is CSARTSGGAVEQYF. The CDR3, as DNA: TGCAGTGCCAGAACTAGCGGGGGGGCCGTCGAGCAGTACTTC.

This clonotype was detected many times. The rearrangement joins TRBV3-1 to TRBJ2-7; 10 bases match TRBD1. This CDR3 spans 14 amino acids. Looked up from germline, CDR1 is LGHDT and CDR2 is YNNKEL (reference sequence). After removal of 4 bases from V and 3 bases from J, the junction contained 3 bases not matched to a gene. In nucleotides, the CDR3 is TGTGCCAGCAGCCCCGGGACAGGGGTCTACGAGCAGTACTTC. Its translation: CASSPGTGVYEQYF.

This clonotype was counted a few times. The V and J genes are TRBV19 and TRBJ2-1, with 10 bases that match TRBD2. CDR3 length: 15 amino acids. V shed 4 bases and J 5 bases; nucleotides not matched to a gene: 5. CDR1 is LNHDA, CDR2 SQIVND, per germline (reference sequence). CDR3 protein: CASSTTSGANNEQFF. DNA of the CDR3: TGTGCCAGTAGTACCACTAGCGGGGCAAACAATGAGCAGTTCTTC.

Note on this clonotype: This may stem from a read error, because a much larger clone lies one nucleotide away. The chain couples TRBV7-2 to TRBJ1-5, with 7 bases fitting TRBD1. The CDR3 length is 14 residues. Germline assignment: CDR1 SGHTA and CDR2 FQGNSA. J lost 8 bases, V lost 4 bases, and 8 bases had no gene match. The CDR3 is CASSSDRFNEPQHF. CDR3 nucleotides: TGTGCCAGCAGCTCGGACAGGTTTAATGAGCCCCAGCATTTT.